This T cell receptor (beta chain) was recovered during a study of blood T cell repertoires in COVID-19 (dated by TCRdb to the early 2020s). Context from the whole study: Samples from collaborators originated in the United States, Italy and Spain and spanned both the acute and convalescent phases of COVID-19. The prospective study material was composed of cDNA or gDNA derived from T cells, B-cell-depleted T cells, or PBMCs. Subjects who had been exposed to COVID-19, were actively infected with it, or had recovered from it provided the deeply sampled blood TCRbeta repertoires that made up the dataset. The repertoires were released in a freely available public database meant as a resource for research on the immune response to SARS-CoV-2. Samples came from the ongoing ImmuneRACE study (first 160 participants) plus 1,254 subjects from 6 global collaborators. The sample metadata nearly always contained a de-identified subject ID, COVID-19 status, age in years and sex. Where available, HLA class I and class II types were taken from metadata supplied by the sample provider and were not determined by assay-based typing.

TCRbeta CDR3 regions were amplified from genomic DNA using the immunoSEQ Assay, a bias-controlled multiplex PCR. In the original analysis: The number of nucleated cells in each sample was estimated from the amplification of reference gene primers within the assay. To quantify the absolute abundance of each unique TCRbeta CDR3 rearrangement, sequence reads were collapsed and filtered. For each sample, productive Simpson clonality was calculated as the square root of Simpson's diversity index across productive rearrangements. The table was pulled from immuneACCESS by TCRdb, which kept in-frame rearrangements only. Such tables lose some clones; where checked, under half of the loss comes from unresolved V genes, and the rest has no known cause. V and J calls and clone size are copied from that table; D and trimming were computed from the DNA. A total of over 200,000 clones appear in this sample, over 75% of them only once. The top ten clonotypes cover around 9% of the sample.

Paper-wide results and their limitations: Clinical and demographic metadata were provided uncurated, with the amount varying by source and participant.

Participants in the prospective study were enrolled through a virtual design, were aged roughly 18 to 100 years, and lived in approximately 25 United States geographic areas. In the prospective study, participants were assigned to cohorts based on the clinical history participants reported in a screening survey and a study questionnaire. For ImmuneRACE Cohort 3, a participant was defined as recovered based on two consecutive negative NP/OP PCR tests, clearance by a healthcare professional, or resolution of symptoms. In the prospective study, mobile phlebotomists collected whole blood, serum and a nasopharyngeal or oropharyngeal swab from each participant. Participants in the prospective study had the option to provide additional blood draws and questionnaires over a roughly 2-month period. Blood samples from the prospective study were shipped frozen or at room temperature prior to DNA extraction.

On this clone itself: Its recognized antigen is unknown. Base qualities are missing; no much larger clone stands one base away.

The source is a man aged 40-55 years who had recovered from COVID-19. Sequenced sample: PBMCs or T cells enriched from blood (not recorded which).

The CDR3 protein: CASSRDRLPPDTQYF. In nucleotides, the sequence is TGCGCCAGCAGCAGGGACAGACTACCCCCAGATACGCAGTATTTT. The receptor chain draws on TRBV5-1 and TRBJ2-3; the junction holds 7 bases that match TRBD1. The CDR3 runs 15 amino acids, cysteine and phenylalanine included. Only the CDR3 region is kept as DNA, spanning 45 bases read in frame from base 1. Clipping removes 4 bases from V and 4 bases from J, with 9 as the unmatched junction base count. In the germline V gene, CDR1 corresponds to SGHRS and CDR2 to YFSETQ.